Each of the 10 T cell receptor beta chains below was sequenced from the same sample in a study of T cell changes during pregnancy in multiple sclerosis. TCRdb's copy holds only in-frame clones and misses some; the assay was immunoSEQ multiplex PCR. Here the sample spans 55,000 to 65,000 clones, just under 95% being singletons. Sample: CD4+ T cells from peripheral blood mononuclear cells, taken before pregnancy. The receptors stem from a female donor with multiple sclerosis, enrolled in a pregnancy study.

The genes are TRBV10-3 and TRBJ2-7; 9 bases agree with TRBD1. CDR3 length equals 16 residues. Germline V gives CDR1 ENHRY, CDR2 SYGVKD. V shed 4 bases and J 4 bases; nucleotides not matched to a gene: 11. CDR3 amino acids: CAISGPAGTGRYEQYF. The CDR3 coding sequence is TGTGCCATCAGTGGGCCGGCTGGGACAGGGAGGTACGAGCAGTACTTC.

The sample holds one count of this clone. The CDR3 spells CASSLAGRALGIQETQYF. The CDR3 region has the DNA TGTGCCAGCAGCTTAGCAGGGAGGGCCCTTGGGATCCAAGAGACCCAGTACTTC. The J gene is TRBJ2-5, the V gene TRBV7-2; 7 nucleotides align to TRBD2. The CDR3 extends over 18 amino acids. Per the germline V gene, CDR1 is SGHTA and CDR2 is FQGNSA. V lost 0 bases to trimming and J lost 1 base; unmatched junction nucleotides: 11.

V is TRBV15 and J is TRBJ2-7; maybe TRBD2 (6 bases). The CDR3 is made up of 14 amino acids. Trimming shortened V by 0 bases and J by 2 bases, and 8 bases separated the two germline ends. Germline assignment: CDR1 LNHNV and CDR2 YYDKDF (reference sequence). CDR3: CATSRDPGAYEQYF. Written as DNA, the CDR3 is TGTGCCACCAGCAGAGATCCGGGAGCCTACGAGCAGTACTTC.

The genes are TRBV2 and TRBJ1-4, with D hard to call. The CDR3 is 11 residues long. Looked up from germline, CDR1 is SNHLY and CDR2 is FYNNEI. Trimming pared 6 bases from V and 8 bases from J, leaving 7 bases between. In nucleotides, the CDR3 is TGTGCCAGCAGATCCATGGAAAAACTGTTTTTT. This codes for CASRSMEKLFF.

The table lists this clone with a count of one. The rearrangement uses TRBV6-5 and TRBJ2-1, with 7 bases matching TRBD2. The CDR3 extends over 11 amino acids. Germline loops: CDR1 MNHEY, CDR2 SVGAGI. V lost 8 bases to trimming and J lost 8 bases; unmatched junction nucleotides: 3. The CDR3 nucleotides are TGTGCCAGCTGGCGGGAGCATGAGCAGTTCTTC. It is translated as CASWREHEQFF.

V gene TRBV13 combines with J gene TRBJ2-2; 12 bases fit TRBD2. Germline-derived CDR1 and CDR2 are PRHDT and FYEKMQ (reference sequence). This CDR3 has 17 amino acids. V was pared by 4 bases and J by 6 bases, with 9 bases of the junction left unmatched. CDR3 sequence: CASSYRTSGIVAGELFF. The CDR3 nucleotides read TGTGCCAGCAGCTACCGGACTAGCGGGATCGTCGCCGGGGAGCTGTTTTTT.

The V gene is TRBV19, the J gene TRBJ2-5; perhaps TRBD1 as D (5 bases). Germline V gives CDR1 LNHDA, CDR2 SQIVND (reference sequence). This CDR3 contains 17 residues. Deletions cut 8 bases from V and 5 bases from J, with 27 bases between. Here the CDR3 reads CASSLQGRTRPRETQYF. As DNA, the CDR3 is TGTGCCAGTTCCCTTCAGGGCAGGACACGACCCAGGGAGACCCAGTACTTC.

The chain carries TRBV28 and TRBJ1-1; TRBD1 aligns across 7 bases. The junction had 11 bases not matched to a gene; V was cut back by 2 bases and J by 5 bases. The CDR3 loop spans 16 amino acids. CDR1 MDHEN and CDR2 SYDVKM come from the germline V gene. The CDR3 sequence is CASSLPTTGWGTEAFF. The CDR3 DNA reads TGTGCCAGCAGTTTACCGACGACAGGGTGGGGAACTGAAGCTTTCTTT.

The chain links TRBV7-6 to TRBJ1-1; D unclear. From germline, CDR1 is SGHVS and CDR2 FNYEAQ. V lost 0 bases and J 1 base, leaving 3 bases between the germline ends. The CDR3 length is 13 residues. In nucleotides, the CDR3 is TGTGCCAGCAGCTTAGCCCGGAACACTGAAGCTTTCTTT. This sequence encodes CASSLARNTEAFF.

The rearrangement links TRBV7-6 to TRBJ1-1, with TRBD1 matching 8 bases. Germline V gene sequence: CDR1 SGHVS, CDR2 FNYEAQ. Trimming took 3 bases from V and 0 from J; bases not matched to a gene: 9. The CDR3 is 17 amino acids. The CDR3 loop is CASSLRQGPTVNTEAFF. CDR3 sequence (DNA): TGTGCCAGCAGCTTGCGACAGGGGCCGACCGTGAACACTGAAGCTTTCTTT.